The 10 T cell receptor beta chains below all came from one sample that was sequenced in a study of shared clonotypes between healthy human individuals (dated by TCRdb to about 2020). The method behind the library was the immunoSEQ multiplex PCR assay. Not all clones reach the TCRdb copy of this immuneACCESS table, which keeps in-frame sequences only. Checked studies attribute under half of the gap to unresolved V genes and leave the rest unexplained. The sample table contains approximately 940,000 clones; only one count was recorded for roughly 72% of them. Together, the top ten hold about 1.5% of the sample. The specimen was memory CD4+ T cells sorted from blood. What the cell subset or site label conveys for this sample: CD45RA-negative fraction. The receptors come from a man younger than 30 in good health.

This clone appeared once. The chain carries TRBV30 and TRBJ1-4; D remains ambiguous. Trimming removed 2 bases at V and 1 base at J, with 11 bases between. From germline, CDR1 is GTSNPN and CDR2 SVGIG (reference sequence). This CDR3 has 15 amino acids. The CDR3 region is CAWSLKGLTNEKLFF. CDR3 nucleotides: TGTGCCTGGAGTCTAAAGGGTTTAACTAATGAAAAACTGTTTTTT.

The V gene is TRBV28, the J gene TRBJ1-6; D not resolved. Germline V gene lookup returns CDR1 MDHEN and CDR2 SYDVKM. This CDR3 is built from 12 residues. V dropped 7 bases and J dropped 6 bases, with 7 bases sitting between them. In DNA form, the CDR3 reads TGTGCCAGCACTGCAACTAATTCACCCCTCCACTTT. Translation: CASTATNSPLHF.

The CDR3 reads CASSGDRGGQPQHF. The CDR3, as DNA: TGTGCCAGCAGTGGAGACAGGGGAGGACAGCCCCAGCATTTT. The chain uses TRBV6-1 and TRBJ1-5, with TRBD1 matching 8 bases. The germline V gene has CDR1 MNHNS and CDR2 SASEGT. With 4 bases clipped from V and 7 bases from J, the junction kept 6 bases outside the gene matches. This CDR3 is 14 amino acids long.

This clone was counted between two and nine times. This rearrangement joins TRBV5-1 to TRBJ2-6, with D perhaps TRBD1 (5 bases). Between the trimmed V and J ends, which lost 7 bases and 3 bases, there was a span of 14 bases. CDR1 SGHRS and CDR2 YFSETQ come from the germline V gene. This CDR3 is built from 15 residues. The CDR3 is CASEPQGFGANVLTF. The DNA of the CDR3 is TGCGCCAGCGAGCCCCAGGGATTTGGGGCCAACGTCCTGACTTTC.

In regard to this clone: Other DNA sequences within the sample encode an identical CDR3. The chain uses TRBV5-1 and TRBJ1-6, with TRBD1 identical over 7 bases. The ends lost 4 bases at V and 5 bases at J; junction bases unmatched: 6. This CDR3 is 15 amino acids long. In germline, CDR1 is SGHRS, CDR2 YFSETQ. In DNA form, the CDR3 reads TGCGCCAGCAGCCCGCGGACAGGAGATAATTCACCCCTCCACTTT. This sequence encodes CASSPRTGDNSPLHF.

The chain employs TRBV6-1 and TRBJ2-2; 7 bases are shared with TRBD2. The V segment lost 7 bases and the J segment 2 bases; nucleotides outside the gene matches: 7. This CDR3 has 15 residues. CDR1 and CDR2 (germline): MNHNS, SASEGT. The CDR3 coding sequence is TGTGCCAGCACGGCTAGCGGAAAAAACACCGGGGAGCTGTTTTTT. Protein sequence: CASTASGKNTGELFF.

A few counts support this clone. The V call is TRBV2, the J call TRBJ2-5; D unresolved. This CDR3 comprises 11 residues. CDR1 and CDR2 (germline): SNHLY, FYNNEI. V was shortened by 3 bases and J by 7 bases, with 6 bases between the two germline ends. This CDR3 is CASSDMRTQYF. CDR3 DNA: TGTGCCAGCAGTGATATGAGGACCCAGTACTTC.

The chain recombines TRBV6-1 with TRBJ1-5, with TRBD1 identical over 8 bases. The CDR3 consists of 18 residues. Trimming took 0 bases from V and 1 from J; bases not matched to a gene: 8. Germline V lookup: CDR1 MNHNS, CDR2 SASEGT. The CDR3 reads CASSEAGSGGGSNQPQHF. CDR3 DNA sequence: TGTGCCAGCAGTGAAGCGGGATCAGGGGGCGGAAGCAATCAGCCCCAGCATTTT.

The J gene is TRBJ1-2, the V gene TRBV18; 10 bases line up with TRBD1. The CDR3 spans 14 residues. With V trimmed by 4 bases and J by 8 bases, 7 bases remained unmatched. CDR1 and CDR2 (germline): KGHSH, LQKENI. As DNA, the CDR3 is TGTGCCAGCTCACTATTGGACAGGGGGAAAGGCTACACCTTC. This encodes CASSLLDRGKGYTF.

The CDR3 loop is CASMVGQGNEQYF. In nucleotides, the CDR3 is TGTGCCAGCATGGTGGGTCAGGGTAACGAGCAGTACTTC. The V call is TRBV6-1, the J call TRBJ2-7, with TRBD1 as a possible D gene (5 bases). The CDR3 is made up of 13 amino acids. The V gene lost 7 bases and the J gene lost 5 bases, with 15 bases spanning the gap. CDR1 is MNHNS, CDR2 SASEGT, per germline.